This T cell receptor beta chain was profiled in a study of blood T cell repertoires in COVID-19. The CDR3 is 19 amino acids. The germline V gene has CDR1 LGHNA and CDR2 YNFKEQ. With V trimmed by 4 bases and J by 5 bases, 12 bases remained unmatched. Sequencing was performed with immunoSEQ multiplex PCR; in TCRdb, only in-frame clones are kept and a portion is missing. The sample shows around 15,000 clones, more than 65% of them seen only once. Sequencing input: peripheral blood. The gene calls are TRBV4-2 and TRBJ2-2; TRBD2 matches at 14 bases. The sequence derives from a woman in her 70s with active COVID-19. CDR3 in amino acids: CASSLGLGLAGGSTGELFF. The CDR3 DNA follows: TGTGCCAGCAGCCTCGGCCTTGGACTAGCGGGAGGAAGTACCGGGGAGCTGTTTTTT.